This T cell receptor beta chain was found in a study of glioma-infiltrating T cells. Whole-study findings and limits: Very few CDR3 sequences were shared between tissue and blood.

Using RNA template, CDR3s of TCR alpha and beta were amplified with iRepertoire arm-PCR. Tissue mRNA or PBMC total RNA, 100-400 ng, went into one-step reverse transcription and amplification. MiXCR, run by TCRdb on the multiplex PCR reads, gives a single entry per CDR3 protein. The sample lists fewer than 200,000 distinct CDR3 sequences; approximately 30% were seen once. Trimming took 0 bases from V and 14 from J; bases not matched to a gene: 5. CDR1 LGHNA and CDR2 YSLEER come from the germline V gene. The CDR3 runs 14 residues. This clonotype came up many times. Its antigen is still unknown. This clonotype was sampled from a human donor with low-grade glioma or glioblastoma, undergoing nonglioma brain surgery, or in good health (not recorded which). The sample was glioma tissue, nonneoplastic brain tissue, or PBMCs (not recorded which). V and J are TRBV4-3 and TRBJ1-6; TRBD1 matches at 9 bases. CDR3 sequence: CASSQDGTGLALHF. CDR3 sequence (DNA): TGCGCCAGCAGCCAAGACGGGACAGGGTTAGCCCTCCACTTT.